One sample yielded the 23 T cell receptor beta chains listed below, sequenced in a study of blood T cells in healthy people across ages. A J-beta primer mix and a sample-barcoded 5' primer were used in a second PCR of roughly 6 to 11 cycles. TCRdb redid the calling of the 5' RACE reads with MiXCR, one entry per CDR3 protein. The sample contains 1.5 million to 2 million distinct CDR3 sequences, roughly 27% of which appear only once. Sequenced input: blood. The receptor source for this set is a woman in her 30s in good health.

There are many counts of this clonotype. The J gene is TRBJ2-7, the V gene TRBV6-6; maybe TRBD1 (6 bases). Looked up from germline, CDR1 is MNHNY and CDR2 is SVGAGI (reference sequence). CDR3 length: 13 amino acids. Deletions cut 4 bases from V and 3 bases from J, with 10 bases between. This CDR3 reads CASSSLGGYEQYF. For the CDR3, the DNA is TGTGCCAGCAGTTCTTTAGGGGGCTACGAGCAGTACTTC.

The chain uses TRBV6-1 and TRBJ2-4; TRBD2 matches at 12 bases. CDR3 length: 18 residues. The junction had 21 bases not matched to a gene; V was cut back by 5 bases and J by 13 bases. The germline gives CDR1 MNHNS, CDR2 SASEGT. Written as DNA, the CDR3 is TGTGCCAGCAGTCCGATTAAATGGACTAGCGGGACGTACAATGAGCAGTACTTC. Protein sequence: CASSPIKWTSGTYNEQYF.

This clonotype was counted between two and nine times. The chain recombines TRBV4-2 with TRBJ2-3, with TRBD2 identical over 14 bases. The CDR3 is made up of 20 amino acids. The germline gives CDR1 LGHNA, CDR2 YNFKEQ. With 0 bases clipped from V and 10 bases from J, the junction kept 18 bases outside the gene matches. This chain's CDR3 is CASSQDMEGTSGGVSGAQYF. The CDR3 region has the DNA TGTGCCAGCAGCCAAGATATGGAGGGGACTAGCGGGGGCGTTTCGGGGGCGCAGTATTTT.

This clonotype appeared a few times. This chain uses TRBV7-2 with TRBJ2-2; D gene uncertain. With 0 bases removed from V and 6 bases from J, the gap between germline ends came to 8 bases. Germline loops: CDR1 SGHTA, CDR2 FQGNSA. The CDR3 is made up of 14 amino acids. For the CDR3, the DNA is TGTGCCAGCAGCTTAGCGTTACACTCCGGGGAGCTGTTTTTT. This codes for CASSLALHSGELFF.

V and J are TRBV20-1 and TRBJ2-5; 7 bases are a match to TRBD2. V lost 6 bases to trimming and J lost 5 bases; unmatched junction nucleotides: 15. The CDR3 loop spans 15 amino acids. Germline V lookup: CDR1 DFQATT, CDR2 SNEGSKA (reference sequence). As DNA, the CDR3 is TGCAGTGCGGATCCCCGGGGCGGGGGAACGGAGACCCAGTACTTC. It is translated as CSADPRGGGTETQYF.

This sequence joins TRBV20-1 and TRBJ2-5; 9 bases map to TRBD2. V lost 3 bases to trimming and J lost 4 bases; unmatched junction nucleotides: 9. Germline V gene data show CDR1 as DFQATT and CDR2 as SNEGSKA (reference sequence). The CDR3 spans 15 residues. The DNA of the CDR3 is TGCAGTGCTAGTGAGCTAGCGGGGATTTCAGAGACCCAGTACTTC. Translation gives CSASELAGISETQYF.

This clonotype occurred a few times. This chain uses TRBV2 with TRBJ2-7, with 10 bases lining up with TRBD1. Losses at the gene ends were 4 bases for V and 1 base for J; bases not matched to a gene: 19. The CDR3 is 20 residues long. Germline CDR1 SNHLY, CDR2 FYNNEI. CDR3 in amino acids: CASSVGPSNSGTGASYEQYF. Written as DNA, the CDR3 is TGTGCCAGCAGTGTCGGCCCGTCGAATTCCGGGACAGGGGCATCCTACGAGCAGTACTTC.

The V gene is TRBV20-1, the J gene TRBJ2-1; D is ambiguous. This CDR3 region has 14 residues. CDR1 is DFQATT, CDR2 SNEGSKA, per germline (reference sequence). The germline V and J ends were trimmed by 0 bases and 9 bases, with 15 bases remaining between them. The CDR3 region is CSARDRSKGIEQFF. CDR3 sequence (DNA): TGCAGTGCTAGAGATCGGTCGAAGGGCATTGAGCAGTTCTTC.

This clonotype was observed a handful of times. V gene TRBV20-1 combines with J gene TRBJ1-5; 9 bases are shared with TRBD1. Trimming removed 1 base from V and 4 bases from J; junction bases left unmatched: 5. CDR1 is DFQATT, CDR2 SNEGSKA, per germline (reference sequence). CDR3 size: 15 residues. This CDR3 is CSARATDRGNQPQHF. The CDR3 DNA sequence: TGCAGTGCTAGAGCCACGGACAGGGGAAATCAGCCCCAGCATTTT.

This clonotype was picked up a small number of times. The V call is TRBV5-1, the J call TRBJ2-3; D perhaps matches TRBD2 (6 bases). Germline CDR1 SGHRS, CDR2 YFSETQ. The CDR3 totals 16 residues. The ends were cut back, 3 bases at V and 3 bases at J, with 17 bases in the middle. This chain's CDR3 is CASSSGGGRRTDTQYF. DNA of the CDR3: TGCGCCAGCAGCTCTGGAGGTGGGAGGAGAACAGATACGCAGTATTTT.

The V and J genes are TRBV2 and TRBJ1-5, with D possibly TRBD1 on 5 matching bases. Germline loops: CDR1 SNHLY, CDR2 FYNNEI. V lost 8 bases and J 9 bases, leaving 20 bases between the germline ends. CDR3 size: 14 residues. The CDR3 DNA follows: TGTGCCAGCCAAAAGAGGGACGGGCCTTGGCCCCAGCATTTT. The encoded protein is CASQKRDGPWPQHF.

In this sample, this clonotype turned up a few times. The rearrangement links TRBV20-1 to TRBJ1-1; the D gene is possibly TRBD1 (5 bases). CDR1 DFQATT and CDR2 SNEGSKA come from the germline V gene (reference sequence). This CDR3 spans 12 amino acids. Deletions cut 3 bases from V and 3 bases from J, with 8 bases between. Here the CDR3 DNA reads TGCAGTGCTAGCAGGGAACACACTGAAGCTTTCTTT. Its protein is CSASREHTEAFF.

This clonotype has just a few counts. The chain joins TRBV4-1 to TRBJ2-5; 9 bases line up with TRBD1. This CDR3 comprises 17 residues. Losses at the gene ends were 0 bases for V and 1 base for J; bases not matched to a gene: 6. CDR1 is MGHRA, CDR2 YSYEKL, per germline. CDR3: CASSQDGDRDFQETQYF. In nucleotides, the CDR3 is TGCGCCAGCAGCCAAGATGGGGACAGGGACTTCCAAGAGACCCAGTACTTC.

The table lists this clonotype with a few counts. This chain uses TRBV7-9 with TRBJ1-3; unclear D gene. V was pared by 1 base and J by 3 bases, with 4 bases between. The CDR3 is made up of 13 amino acids. Germline lookup yields CDR1 SEHNR and CDR2 FQNEAQ (reference sequence). The DNA for the CDR3 is TGTGCCAGCAGCTTAGATTATGGAAACACCATATATTTT. The encoded protein is CASSLDYGNTIYF.

The chain couples TRBV7-9 to TRBJ1-1; 7 bases fit TRBD1. Per germline, CDR1 SEHNR and CDR2 FQNEAQ (reference sequence). The length of the CDR3 is 17 residues. V was clipped by 6 bases and J by 2 bases; unmatched bases: 15. DNA of the CDR3: TGTGCCAGCAGGGAGAGGGACAGTCTCCCTCTAAACACTGAAGCTTTCTTT. Protein: CASRERDSLPLNTEAFF.

There are many counts of this clonotype. This sequence joins TRBV19 and TRBJ2-6; D not certain. CDR1 is LNHDA and CDR2 is SQIVND in the germline V gene (reference sequence). V was pared by 6 bases and J by 0 bases, with 12 bases between. This CDR3 has 16 residues. This CDR3 is CASSPWGSSGANVLTF. CDR3 coding DNA: TGTGCCAGTAGCCCGTGGGGATCCTCTGGGGCCAACGTCCTGACTTTC.

The chain combines TRBV27 with TRBJ2-7; 7 nucleotides agree with TRBD1. In germline, CDR1 is MNHEY, CDR2 SMNVEV (reference sequence). J gave up 3 bases and V 9 bases, and 8 bases lay outside the gene matches. The CDR3 loop spans 13 amino acids. The CDR3 loop is CARSPGQFYEQYF. In DNA, the CDR3 is TGTGCCAGGAGTCCGGGACAGTTCTACGAGCAGTACTTC.

This clonotype appeared a few times. V is TRBV5-1 and J is TRBJ2-4; D possibly corresponds to TRBD1 (6 bases). With the DNA end fitting TRBJ2-7 better, the J assignment may be wrong. CDR3 size: 15 residues. Germline loops: CDR1 SGHRS, CDR2 YFSETQ. The CDR3 region is CASKPLDSALLEQYF. The CDR3 DNA is TGCGCCAGCAAGCCCCTGGACAGCGCCTTACTCGAGCAGTACTTC.

In this sample, this clonotype turned up a few times. This chain links TRBV28 with TRBJ2-4; D remains unclear. The J call may not be correct, given that the DNA end is closer to TRBJ2-7. This CDR3 is 14 amino acids long. Germline CDR1 MDHEN, CDR2 SYDVKM. The CDR3 spells CASSLPQEPYEQYF. The CDR3 nucleotides read TGTGCCAGCAGCCTCCCCCAGGAACCCTACGAGCAGTACTTC.

Concerning this clonotype itself: An end of the junction differs from the germline gene, which may be a read error. This chain uses TRBV20-1 with TRBJ2-7; 9 nucleotides agree with TRBD2. CDR1 and CDR2 from the germline V gene are DFQATT and SNEGSKA (reference sequence). There are 15 residues in the CDR3. The CDR3 loop reads CSARGLSGRTNDQYF. The DNA for the CDR3 is TGCAGTGCTAGAGGTCTAAGCGGGAGGACCAACGATCAGTACTTC.

A remark on this clonotype: This likely came from a read error, as a far larger clone is one base away. CDR3 amino acids: CASSLGRYGYAF. The CDR3 DNA sequence: TGTGCCAGCAGCTTAGGACGATATGGCTACGCCTTC. V usage is TRBV7-8 and J usage is TRBJ1-2; D is unclear. CDR1 is SGHVS and CDR2 is FQNEAQ in the germline V gene. This CDR3 region has 12 residues.

This clonotype has only a few counts. The chain uses TRBV18 and TRBJ2-1; TRBD1 matches 8 bases. Unmatched junction bases numbered 6, after V lost 3 bases and J lost 8 bases. Germline V lookup: CDR1 KGHSH, CDR2 LQKENI. The CDR3 runs to 14 residues. The CDR3 loop is CASSPSPGGDEQFF. The CDR3 bases are TGTGCCAGCTCACCTAGCCCAGGGGGCGATGAGCAGTTCTTC. The complete variable domain, with remaining parts taken from reference TRBV18 and TRBJ2-1, reads NAGVMQNPRHLVRRRGQEARLRCSPMKGHSHVYWYRQLPEEGLKFMVYLQKENIIDESGMPKERFSAEFPKEGPSILRIQQVVRGDSAAYFCASSPSPGGDEQFFGPGTRLTVL.

This clonotype has a count of ten or more. The chain links TRBV29-1 to TRBJ2-7, with D tentatively TRBD2 (6 bases). The CDR3 is 13 amino acids. Germline CDR1 and CDR2: SQVTM and ANQGSEA. V dropped 4 bases and J dropped 2 bases, with 12 bases sitting between them. The CDR3 DNA reads as TGCAGCGTTGTGGAGGGGTTTACCTACGAGCAGTACTTC. It is translated as CSVVEGFTYEQYF.